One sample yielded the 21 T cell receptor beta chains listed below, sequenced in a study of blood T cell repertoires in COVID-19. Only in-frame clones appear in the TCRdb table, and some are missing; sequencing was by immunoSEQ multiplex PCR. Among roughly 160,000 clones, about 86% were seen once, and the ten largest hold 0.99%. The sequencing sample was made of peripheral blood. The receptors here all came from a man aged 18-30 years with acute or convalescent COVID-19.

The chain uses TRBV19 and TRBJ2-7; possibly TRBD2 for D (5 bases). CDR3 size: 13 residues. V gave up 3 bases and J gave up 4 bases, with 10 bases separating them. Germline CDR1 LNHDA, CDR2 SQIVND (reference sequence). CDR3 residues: CASSISQRYEQYF. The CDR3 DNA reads TGTGCCAGTAGTATCTCCCAGCGGTACGAGCAGTACTTC.

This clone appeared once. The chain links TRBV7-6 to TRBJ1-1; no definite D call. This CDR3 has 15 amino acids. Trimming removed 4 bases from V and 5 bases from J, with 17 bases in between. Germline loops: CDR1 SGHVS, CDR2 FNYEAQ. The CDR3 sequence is CASSSLLSHGTEAFF. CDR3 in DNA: TGTGCCAGCAGCTCCCTACTGTCCCACGGGACTGAAGCTTTCTTT. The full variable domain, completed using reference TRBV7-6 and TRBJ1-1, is GAGVSQSPRYKVTKRGQDVALRCDPISGHVSLYWYRQALGQGPEFLTYFNYEAQQDKSGLPNDRFSAERPEGSISTLTIQRTEQRDSAMYRCASSSLLSHGTEAFFGQGTRLTVV.

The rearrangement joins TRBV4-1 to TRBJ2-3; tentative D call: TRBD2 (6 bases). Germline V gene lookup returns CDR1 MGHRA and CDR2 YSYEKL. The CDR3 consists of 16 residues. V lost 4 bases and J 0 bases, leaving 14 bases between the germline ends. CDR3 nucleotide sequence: TGCGCCAGCAGCCTCACGGGGGAGACTAGCACAGATACGCAGTATTTT. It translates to CASSLTGETSTDTQYF.

CDR3 sequence: CASSPVAGQETQYF. In nucleotides, the CDR3 is TGCGCCAGCAGCCCGGTAGCGGGCCAAGAGACCCAGTACTTC. The rearrangement joins TRBV5-1 to TRBJ2-5, with 7 bases identical to TRBD2. Looked up from germline, CDR1 is SGHRS and CDR2 is YFSETQ. J gave up 1 base and V 4 bases, and 4 bases lay outside the gene matches. CDR3 length equals 14 residues.

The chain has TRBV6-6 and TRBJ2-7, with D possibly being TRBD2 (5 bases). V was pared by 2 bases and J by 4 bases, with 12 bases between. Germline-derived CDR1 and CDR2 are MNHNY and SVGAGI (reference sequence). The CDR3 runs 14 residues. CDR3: CASSYGSRGYEQYV. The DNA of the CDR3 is TGTGCCAGCAGTTACGGCTCTCGGGGTTACGAGCAGTACGTC.

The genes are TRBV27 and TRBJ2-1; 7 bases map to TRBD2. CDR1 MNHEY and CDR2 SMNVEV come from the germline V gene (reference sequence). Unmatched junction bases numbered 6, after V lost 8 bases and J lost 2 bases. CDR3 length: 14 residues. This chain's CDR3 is CASGHGGAYNEQFF. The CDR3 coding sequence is TGTGCCAGCGGTCATGGGGGGGCCTACAATGAGCAGTTCTTC.

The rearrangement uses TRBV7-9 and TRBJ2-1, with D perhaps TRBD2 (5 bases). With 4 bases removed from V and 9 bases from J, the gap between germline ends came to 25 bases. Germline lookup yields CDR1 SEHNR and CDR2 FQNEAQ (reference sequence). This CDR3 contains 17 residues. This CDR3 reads CASSSTPGNLSPGEQFF. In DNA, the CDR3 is TGTGCCAGCAGCTCAACCCCGGGGAACCTCAGCCCCGGTGAGCAGTTCTTC.

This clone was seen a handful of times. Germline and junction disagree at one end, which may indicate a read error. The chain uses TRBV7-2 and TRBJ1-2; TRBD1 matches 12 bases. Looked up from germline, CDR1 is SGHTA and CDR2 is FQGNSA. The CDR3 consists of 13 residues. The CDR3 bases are TGTGCCAGCAGCCTACCGGGACAGGGGGCGGAGAACTTC. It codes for CASSLPGQGAENF.

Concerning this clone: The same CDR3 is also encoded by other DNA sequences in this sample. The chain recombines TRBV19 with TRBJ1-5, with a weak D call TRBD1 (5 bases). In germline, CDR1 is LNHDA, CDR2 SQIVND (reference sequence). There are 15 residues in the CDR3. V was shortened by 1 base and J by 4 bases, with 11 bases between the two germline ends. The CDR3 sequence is CASSIAGGKNQPQHF. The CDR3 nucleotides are TGTGCCAGTAGTATAGCGGGGGGGAAGAATCAGCCCCAGCATTTT. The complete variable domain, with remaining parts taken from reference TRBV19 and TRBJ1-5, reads DGGITQSPKYLFRKEGQNVTLSCEQNLNHDAMYWYRQDPGQGLRLIYYSQIVNDFQKGDIAEGYSVSREKKESFPLTVTSAQKNPTAFYLCASSIAGGKNQPQHFGDGTRLSIL.

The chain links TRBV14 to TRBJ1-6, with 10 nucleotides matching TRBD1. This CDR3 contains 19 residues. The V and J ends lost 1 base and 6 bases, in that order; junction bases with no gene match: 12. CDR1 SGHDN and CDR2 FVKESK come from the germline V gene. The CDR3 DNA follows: TGTGCCAGCAGCCAAGGGGTGATAGGGACAGGGGCGTTTAATTCACCCCTCCACTTT. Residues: CASSQGVIGTGAFNSPLHF.

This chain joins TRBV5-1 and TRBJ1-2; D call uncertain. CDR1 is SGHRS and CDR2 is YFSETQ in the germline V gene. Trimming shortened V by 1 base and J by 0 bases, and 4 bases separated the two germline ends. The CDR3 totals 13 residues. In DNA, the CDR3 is TGCGCCAGCAGCTTGTCCGCTAACTATGGCTACACCTTC. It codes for CASSLSANYGYTF.

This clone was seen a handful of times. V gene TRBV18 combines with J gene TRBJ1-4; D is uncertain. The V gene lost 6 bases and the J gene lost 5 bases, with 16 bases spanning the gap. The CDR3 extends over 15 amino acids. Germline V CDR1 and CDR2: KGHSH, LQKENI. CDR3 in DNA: TGTGCCAGCTCCGACCCGTTGGGCGGGAATGAAAAACTGTTTTTT. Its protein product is CASSDPLGGNEKLFF.

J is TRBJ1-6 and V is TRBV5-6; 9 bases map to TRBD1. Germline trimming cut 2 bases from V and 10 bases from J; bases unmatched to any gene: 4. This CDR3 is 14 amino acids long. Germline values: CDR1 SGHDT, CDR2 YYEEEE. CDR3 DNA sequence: TGTGCCAGCAGCTTTGGACAGGGGAGGTCACCCCTCCACTTT. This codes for CASSFGQGRSPLHF. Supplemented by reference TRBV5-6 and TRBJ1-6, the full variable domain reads DAGVTQSPTHLIKTRGQQVTLRCSPKSGHDTVSWYQQALGQGPQFIFQYYEEEERQRGNFPDRFSGHQFPNYSSELNVNALLLGDSALYLCASSFGQGRSPLHFGNGTRLTVT.

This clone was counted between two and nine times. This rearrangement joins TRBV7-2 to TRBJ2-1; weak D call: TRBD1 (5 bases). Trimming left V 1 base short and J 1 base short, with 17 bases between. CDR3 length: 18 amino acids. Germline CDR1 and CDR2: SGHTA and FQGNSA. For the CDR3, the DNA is TGTGCCAGCAGCTTAGTGTCGGTCGTTCAGGGATCCTACAATGAGCAGTTCTTC. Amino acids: CASSLVSVVQGSYNEQFF.

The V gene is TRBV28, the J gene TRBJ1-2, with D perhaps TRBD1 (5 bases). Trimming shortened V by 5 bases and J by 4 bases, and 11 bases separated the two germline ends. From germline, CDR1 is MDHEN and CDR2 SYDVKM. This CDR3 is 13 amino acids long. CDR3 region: CASSPTGSYGYTF. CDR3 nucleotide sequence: TGTGCCAGCAGTCCTACAGGCTCCTATGGCTACACCTTC.

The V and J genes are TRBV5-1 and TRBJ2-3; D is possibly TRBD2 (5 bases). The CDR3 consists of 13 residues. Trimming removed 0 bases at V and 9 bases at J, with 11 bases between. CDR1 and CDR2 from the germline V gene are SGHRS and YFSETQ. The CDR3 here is CASSLELGETQYF. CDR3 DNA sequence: TGCGCCAGCAGCTTGGAACTGGGAGAGACGCAGTATTTT.

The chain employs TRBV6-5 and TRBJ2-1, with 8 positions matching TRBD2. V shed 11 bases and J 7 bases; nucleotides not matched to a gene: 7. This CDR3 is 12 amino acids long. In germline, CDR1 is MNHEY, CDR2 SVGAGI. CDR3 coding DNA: TGTGCCTCCGGACTAGCCCAGAATGAGCAGTTCTTC. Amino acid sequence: CASGLAQNEQFF.

CDR3 coding DNA: TGTGCCAGCAGACCGGACAGTGTAGTAAGCGGCTACACCTTC. It specifies CASRPDSVVSGYTF. V is TRBV6-5 and J is TRBJ1-2; TRBD1 is a possible D gene (6 bases). V lost 6 bases and J lost 8, with 19 bases in between. Looked up from germline, CDR1 is MNHEY and CDR2 is SVGAGI. This CDR3 spans 14 amino acids.

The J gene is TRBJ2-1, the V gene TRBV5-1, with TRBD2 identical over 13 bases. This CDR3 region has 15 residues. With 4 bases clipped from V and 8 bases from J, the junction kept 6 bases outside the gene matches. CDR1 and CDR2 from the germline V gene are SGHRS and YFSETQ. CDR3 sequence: CASSPTSGGVYEQFF. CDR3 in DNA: TGCGCCAGCAGCCCTACTAGCGGGGGGGTCTATGAGCAGTTCTTC.

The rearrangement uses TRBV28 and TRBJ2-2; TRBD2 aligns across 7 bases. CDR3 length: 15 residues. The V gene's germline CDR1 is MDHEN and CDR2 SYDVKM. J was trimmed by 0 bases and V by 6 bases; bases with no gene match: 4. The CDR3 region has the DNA TGTGCCAGCAGGCGGAGCGGGGCGAACACCGGGGAGCTGTTTTTT. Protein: CASRRSGANTGELFF. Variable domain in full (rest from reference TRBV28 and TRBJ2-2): DVKVTQSSRYLVKRTGEKVFLECVQDMDHENMFWYRQDPGLGLRLIYFSYDVKMKEKGDIPEGYSVSREKKERFSLILESASTNQTSMYLCASRRSGANTGELFFGEGSRLTVL.

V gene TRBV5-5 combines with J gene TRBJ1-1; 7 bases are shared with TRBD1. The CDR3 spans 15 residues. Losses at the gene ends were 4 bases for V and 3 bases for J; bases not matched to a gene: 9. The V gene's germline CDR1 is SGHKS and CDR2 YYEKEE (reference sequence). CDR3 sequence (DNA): TGTGCCAGCAGCCCCAGGGGGGTTCGGGACACTGAAGCTTTCTTT. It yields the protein CASSPRGVRDTEAFF.